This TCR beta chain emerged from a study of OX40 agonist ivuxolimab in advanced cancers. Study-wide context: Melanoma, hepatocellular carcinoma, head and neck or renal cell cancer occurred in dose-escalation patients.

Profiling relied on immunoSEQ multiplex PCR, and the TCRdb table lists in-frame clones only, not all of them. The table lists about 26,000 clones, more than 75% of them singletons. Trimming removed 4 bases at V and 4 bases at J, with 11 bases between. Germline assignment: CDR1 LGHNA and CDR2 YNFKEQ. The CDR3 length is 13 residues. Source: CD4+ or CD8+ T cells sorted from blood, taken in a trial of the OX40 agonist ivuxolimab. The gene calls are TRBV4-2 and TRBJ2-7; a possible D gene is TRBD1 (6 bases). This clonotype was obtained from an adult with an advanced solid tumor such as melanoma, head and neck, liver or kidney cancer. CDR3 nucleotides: TGTGCCAGCAGCCCAGTGACAGGTTACGAGCAGTACTTC. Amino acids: CASSPVTGYEQYF.